The T cell receptor (beta chain) described here comes from a study of blood T cell repertoires in COVID-19. Study-level information: Spain, Italy and the United States supplied samples that represented acute and convalescent COVID-19. T cells, B-cell-depleted T cells, or PBMCs provided the cDNA or gDNA that served as material.

Trimming cost V 5 bases and J 0 bases, with 11 bases left between them. CDR3 length: 15 residues. Per germline, CDR1 SGHAT and CDR2 FQNNGV. Method: immunoSEQ multiplex PCR; TCRdb's copy keeps in-frame clones and lacks some. Seen here are fewer than 300,000 clones, roughly 84% observed once, and the top ten hold about 3%. The sequence was collected from a woman aged 18-29 years with acute or convalescent COVID-19. The J gene is TRBJ1-3, the V gene TRBV11-2; maybe TRBD1 (5 bases). Sequencing input: peripheral blood. CDR3: CASSPDSYSGNTIYF. In DNA, the CDR3 is TGTGCCAGCAGCCCTGACAGCTACTCTGGAAACACCATATATTTT.